This T cell receptor beta chain was observed in a study of blood T cell repertoires in COVID-19 (dated by TCRdb to about 2020). Background for the entire study: Samples covering the acute and convalescent phases of COVID-19 were provided by collaborators in the United States, Italy and Spain. Nearly every sample came with metadata listing a de-identified subject ID, COVID-19 status, age in years and sex. The material from the prospective study consisted of cDNA or gDNA derived from T cells, B-cell-depleted T cells, or PBMCs. The dataset comprised deeply sampled blood TCRbeta repertoires from subjects exposed to, actively infected with, or recovered from COVID-19. Samples came from the ongoing ImmuneRACE study (first 160 participants) plus 1,254 subjects from 6 global collaborators. The repertoires were made available in a free public database intended to serve as a resource for research on the immune response to SARS-CoV-2. Where available, HLA class I and class II types were obtained from metadata supplied by the sample provider rather than from assay-based typing. The research as a whole found: The quantity of clinical and demographic metadata differed by source and by participant and was supplied without curation.

TCRbeta CDR3 regions were amplified from genomic DNA by means of the immunoSEQ Assay, a bias-controlled multiplex PCR. On the authors' methods: The number of nucleated cells in each sample was estimated by amplification of reference gene primers within the assay. To quantify the absolute abundance of each unique TCRbeta CDR3 rearrangement, sequence reads were collapsed and filtered. For each sample, productive Simpson clonality was calculated as the square root of Simpson's diversity index over productive rearrangements. The source is immuneACCESS, and TCRdb retained only in-frame sequences with V and J called. Part of the clones is not carried over; for the studies checked, unresolved V genes explain less than half of this, and the remainder is unexplained. The V and J calls and clone size come from that table; D and trimming were worked out from the DNA. Counted in this sample were more than 80,000 clones; around nine tenths of them appeared once. The ten largest clones add up to approximately 20% of the sample.

V is cut back by 7 bases and J by 5 bases, with 4 bases in the junction unmatched. Per the germline V gene, KGHDR is the CDR1 and SFDVKD is the CDR2. Counted from cysteine to phenylalanine, this CDR3 has 13 amino acids. Just the 39-base CDR3 DNA is kept, in frame starting at base 1. This clone was counted only a few times. Its cognate antigen has yet to be identified. Base qualities are not at hand, and no much larger clone is one base apart. One collaborating source in Seattle enrolled patients during active infection and followed them longitudinally through the course of disease. The collaborating institutions used their own protocols to collect whole blood in K2EDTA tubes. For TCRbeta analysis, collaborators shipped samples in one of three forms: frozen whole blood, isolated PBMCs, or DNA extracted from either of those sample types.

Sequencing was performed on peripheral blood. Rearrangement joined TRBV24-1 to TRBJ2-5; a stretch of 9 junction bases matches TRBD2. The source is a woman in her fifties or sixties with COVID-19, enrolled during active disease. CDR3 reads: CATSRAGGETQYF. The bases read TGTGCCACCAGCCGGGCGGGAGGGGAGACCCAGTACTTC.